The clone carrying this T cell receptor (beta chain) came up a few times. The antigen is undetermined. This specimen belongs to a study of cytomegalovirus exposure and HLA in healthy donors. V dropped 4 bases and J dropped 6; count of bases not matched to a gene: 6. The CDR3 runs 14 residues. Germline V gene data show CDR1 as SQVTM and CDR2 as ANQGSEA. PCR used 60 Vbeta primers and 13 Jbeta primers. TCRdb's copy holds only in-frame clones and misses some; the assay was immunoSEQ multiplex PCR. This sample has 160,000 or so clones, with roughly four fifths found just once. Points from the study as a whole: In vitro testing confirmed a few CMV-associated chains as specific for CMV antigens. An ancestry cluster, one associated with Asian ancestry, reportedly showed fewer N-insertions than the roughly 610-donor mean in a later analysis. Being indistinguishable, some V segments were excluded, TRBV6-2 and TRBV6-3 among them.

Sequencing was performed on PBMCs. This TCR was sampled from a man aged 50-59 years in good health and CMV-seropositive. J is TRBJ2-5 and V is TRBV29-1; 12 nucleotides agree with TRBD2. CDR3 protein: CSVALLAGGKTQYF. CDR3 DNA: TGCAGCGTTGCTCTACTAGCGGGAGGAAAGACCCAGTACTTC.